A single sample gave rise to the 8 T cell receptor beta chains below, sequenced in a study of blood T cell repertoires in COVID-19. The table came from immunoSEQ multiplex PCR; TCRdb's copy has only in-frame clones and leaves some out. The profile shows 100,000 to 120,000 clones, more than 80% of them singletons. What was sequenced was peripheral blood. Source of these receptors: a woman aged 70 to 79 with acute or convalescent COVID-19.

The rearrangement joins TRBV7-9 to TRBJ1-4, with TRBD1 identical over 8 bases. Germline CDR1 reads SEHNR; CDR2 reads FQNEAQ (reference sequence). The junction had 4 bases not matched to a gene; V was cut back by 10 bases and J by 3 bases. The CDR3 is 13 residues long. The CDR3 spells CAMRTGPNEKLFF. As DNA, the CDR3 is TGTGCCATGCGGACAGGGCCTAATGAAAAACTGTTTTTT.

The chain is built from TRBV9 and TRBJ2-7, with 8 bases fitting TRBD2. Germline CDR1 reads SGDLS; CDR2 reads YYNGEE. Trimming removed 0 bases from V and 2 bases from J; junction bases left unmatched: 4. This CDR3 is built from 15 residues. DNA for the CDR3: TGTGCCAGCAGCGTAGATGTTAGCGGGGCCTACGAGCAGTACTTC. Translated: CASSVDVSGAYEQYF.

This chain connects TRBV30 to TRBJ2-2, with 7 bases that match TRBD1. The CDR3 has 15 residues. Germline loops: CDR1 GTSNPN, CDR2 SVGIG (reference sequence). Trimming took 4 bases from V and 2 from J; bases not matched to a gene: 7. The CDR3 is CAWIKGGFNTGELFF. For the CDR3, the DNA is TGTGCCTGGATTAAAGGGGGCTTCAACACCGGGGAGCTGTTTTTT.

Written as DNA, the CDR3 is TGTGCCAGCAGCTTAGGCCTGGGACAGGGGCCCCACGAGCAGTACTTC. It translates to CASSLGLGQGPHEQYF. The rearrangement uses TRBV7-9 and TRBJ2-7; the match to TRBD1 covers 10 bases. From germline, CDR1 is SEHNR and CDR2 FQNEAQ (reference sequence). This CDR3 spans 16 amino acids. The ends lost 1 base at V and 5 bases at J; junction bases unmatched: 8.

V gene TRBV5-1 combines with J gene TRBJ1-2; D not certain. V lost 0 bases, J lost 8 bases, and 14 bases lay in between. Germline CDR1 SGHRS, CDR2 YFSETQ. CDR3 length: 14 residues. CDR3 sequence: CASSLESGLNGYTF. In DNA form, the CDR3 reads TGCGCCAGCAGCTTGGAATCTGGACTAAACGGCTACACCTTC.

V and J are TRBV4-2 and TRBJ2-2; the match to TRBD2 covers 10 bases. This CDR3 spans 18 amino acids. The J segment lost 2 bases and the V segment lost 1 base, leaving 7 bases of the junction unmatched. Germline loops: CDR1 LGHNA, CDR2 YNFKEQ. Here the CDR3 reads CASSQGLAGEVNTGELFF. DNA of the CDR3: TGTGCCAGCAGCCAAGGTCTAGCGGGAGAAGTAAACACCGGGGAGCTGTTTTTT.

This sequence joins TRBV11-2 and TRBJ1-2; no firm D call. The CDR3 loop spans 10 amino acids. Per the germline V gene, CDR1 is SGHAT and CDR2 is FQNNGV. The V end was cut by 4 bases, the J end by 12 bases, with 9 bases between. This CDR3 reads CASSSQTHTF. The CDR3 DNA follows: TGTGCCAGCAGCTCGCAGACACACACCTTC.

CDR3 sequence: CASSEGGQGIAFF. For the CDR3, the DNA is TGCGCCAGCAGTGAGGGGGGACAGGGGATCGCTTTCTTT. The chain combines TRBV10-1 with TRBJ1-1, with 10 bases identical to TRBD1. Germline CDR1 reads WNHNN; CDR2 reads SYGVQD (reference sequence). This CDR3 is 13 amino acids long. V lost 2 bases, J lost 11 bases, and 5 bases stayed unmatched.